The clone carrying this TCR beta chain came up many times. Its antigen remains unidentified. The CDR3 is 13 amino acids. After removal of 7 bases from V and 5 bases from J, the junction contained 7 bases not matched to a gene. Germline V lookup: CDR1 SGHTA, CDR2 FQGNSA. RNA transcripts served as template for amplifying TCR beta CDR3 sequences. RT-PCR with HTBI primers came first, then second-round multiplex PCR. A single record per CDR3 protein comes from TCRdb applying MiXCR to the multiplex PCR reads. The table includes around 1.1 million distinct CDR3 sequences, roughly two fifths detected once. The sample belongs to a study of Graves' ophthalmopathy and Graves' hyperthyroidism. Whole-study findings and limits: The authors also found most expanded thyroid clonotypes above 0.001 frequency in blood.

Among the hyperthyroidism patients, all were newly diagnosed, aged 18 to 65, with under 2 months' duration. The sequenced sample consisted of peripheral blood or thyroid tissue (not recorded which). This receptor was taken from an adult man with Graves' hyperthyroidism. The V call is TRBV7-2, the J call TRBJ1-1, with TRBD1 matching 7 bases. CDR3 sequence (DNA): TGTGCCAGCACCGCGACAGGGAGAACTGAAGCTTTCTTT. Encoded protein: CASTATGRTEAFF.